This T cell receptor (beta chain) derives from a study of blood T cells in healthy people across ages (dated by TCRdb to between 2014 and 2017). Looking at the study overall: Template switching captured roughly one uniquely barcoded TCR beta cDNA molecule per two T cells in model experiments. The study measured age-related changes in TCR beta repertoire diversity using deep sequencing normalized with unique cDNA molecular identifiers. Four age groups were formed from the donors: young (average around 15 years), middle-aged (approximately 39), aged (62) and long-lived (82). Donors of different ages were randomly distributed across sequencing lanes to avoid experimental bias. Two additional independent replicas of 1 million unique cDNA reads from the same blood draw were analyzed for two donors (one aged 18 to 29 and one aged 80 or older). Broad study findings and their caveats: Estimates of total diversity based on one million sequenced T cells were regarded as lower bounds and as underestimates. As age increased, observed TCR beta diversity per million T cells dropped in a roughly linear way, and a significant reduction was already evident by age 40. Because donor CMV infection status was unknown, age-related changes in expanded clonotypes were potentially confounded. The percentage of naive T cells measured by flow cytometry correlated strongly with observed TCR beta diversity. Bulk unsorted PBMC profiling prevented conclusive comparison of naive and antigen-experienced compartments. Compared with the aged group, the long-lived group had more naive CD4+ T cells, fewer expanded clones and increased TCR diversity, suggesting age selection.

Receptors were amplified or captured by 5' RACE. The reads were generated on an Illumina HiSeq 2500. The second PCR ran for roughly 7 to 12 cycles and used a J-beta primer mix along with a sample-barcoded 5' primer. A unique molecular identifier was introduced onto each TCR beta cDNA molecule by a template-switch 5' adaptor carrying 12 random nucleotides. Each sample yielded at least 3 million CDR3-containing paired-end reads. All of the RNA was converted into first-strand cDNA using the Mint cDNA synthesis kit, with a TRBC-specific oligonucleotide serving as the primer. All cDNA was treated with uracil-DNA glycosylase and then went through a first 18-cycle PCR with the universal primers M1SS and BC2_uni_R. As for how the authors treated the data: For normalization, 1 million high-quality reads were randomly selected from each sample, with every read carrying a distinct molecular identifier. Reads sharing molecular identifiers were discarded rather than binned into consensus sequences. CDR3 identification, clonotype clustering and error correction used MiTCR with a Q25 quality threshold and the strictest error-elimination algorithm. A nonparametric unseen species model with Euler transformation was used to estimate a lower bound on total TCR beta diversity. The public reads were run again by TCRdb, first through fastp at Q25 and then through MiXCR, and only productive beta chains were kept. Identical CDR3 proteins give one entry, which carries the most common genes and DNA. These V and J calls originate from TCRdb's pipeline instead of the authors' own analysis. The sample contains about 1.8 million distinct CDR3 sequences, about 50% of them found a single time. The ten most abundant clones make up 2.1% of the sample.

This clonotype has just a few counts. No cognate antigen has been identified for it. No base quality values were provided; no much bigger clone lies one nucleotide off. The germline V end is reduced by 5 bases and the J end by 5 bases; junction bases left unmatched: 9. From the germline V gene, CDR1 is SGHTA and CDR2 is FQGNSA. The CDR3 covers 16 residues, taking in both the cysteine and the phenylalanine. Only the CDR3 part of the read is kept: 48 bases, read in frame from the first base. The roughly 39 donors, aged 6 to 90 years, were systemically healthy Caucasian individuals from Russia. Each donor gave around 9 milliliters of peripheral blood, collected into EDTA-treated Vacutainer tubes. PBMCs were isolated by Ficoll-Paque density-gradient centrifugation, with at least 6 million obtained per sample. Trizol reagent was used to extract total RNA from the PBMCs, yielding at least 5.5 micrograms per sample. For every donor, flow cytometry on a PBMC aliquot measured the percentage of naive CD45RAhigh/CD27high T cells.

The receptor was derived from a woman aged 40 to 49 in good health. Material for sequencing was blood. The chain is made from TRBV7-2 and TRBJ2-5; the junction holds 12 bases that match TRBD2. The CDR3 loop reads CASSRSSGGAGETQYF. The nucleotide sequence reads TGTGCCAGCAGCCGTTCTAGCGGGGGGGCCGGCGAGACCCAGTACTTC. The full variable domain, with segments outside the CDR3 supplied by the reference TRBV7-2 and TRBJ2-5 proteins, appears as GAGVSQSPSNKVTEKGKDVELRCDPISGHTALYWYRQSLGQGLEFLIYFQGNSAPDKSGLPSDRFSAERTGGSVSTLTIQRTQQEDSAVYLCASSRSSGGAGETQYFGPGTRLLVL.